Listed below are T cell receptor beta chains from one sample, sequenced in a study of beta chain features in type 1 diabetes. TCRdb's copy holds only in-frame clones and misses some; the assay was immunoSEQ multiplex PCR. The sample contains under 550,000 clones, approximately 10% of which appear only once. Sample: naive CD4+ T cells from blood. These receptors were obtained from a woman aged 18-29 years in good health. Both conserved end residues are trimmed from each CDR3. Each record gives: CDR3 protein, V gene, J gene, D gene. D genes are given only for firm matches.

KTSGGATDTQY	TRBV29-1	TRBJ2-3	TRBD2
ASSLGGLHLAKNIQY	TRBV7-2	TRBJ2-4	.
ASSLGLGTGELF	TRBV5-4	TRBJ2-2	.
ASRKTDSTDTQY	TRBV9	TRBJ2-3	.
ASSVRASTDTQY	TRBV7-2	TRBJ2-3	.
ASRRGHHRNTGELF	TRBV9	TRBJ2-2	.
ASSVGTGGYQPQH	TRBV9	TRBJ1-5	TRBD1
ASRDSSGANVLT	TRBV25-1	TRBJ2-6	.
ASTSPGDSGANVLT	TRBV7-9	TRBJ2-6	.
ASSKIPTSNTGELF	TRBV25-1	TRBJ2-2	.
ASSSSRSGGPF	TRBV7-2	TRBJ2-1	TRBD2
SALIGETQY	TRBV20-1	TRBJ2-5	.
ASSLQGVGQNIQY	TRBV2	TRBJ2-4	TRBD1
ASREGTSGYNEQF	TRBV28	TRBJ2-1	TRBD2
ASSGYYEQY	TRBV7-9	TRBJ2-7	.
ASSPTGLDTQY	TRBV7-9	TRBJ2-3	.
SVLGQGSTDTQY	TRBV29-1	TRBJ2-3	TRBD1
ASSRDRVSPLH	TRBV28	TRBJ1-6	TRBD1
ASSIRGSGSSYEQY	TRBV19	TRBJ2-7	TRBD2
ASRLAGESDTQY	TRBV19	TRBJ2-3	TRBD2
ASSLVSLAGGTSYEQY	TRBV7-2	TRBJ2-7	TRBD2
ASRTPGHNEQF	TRBV28	TRBJ2-1	.
ASRQGTSGLYEQF	TRBV19	TRBJ2-1	TRBD2